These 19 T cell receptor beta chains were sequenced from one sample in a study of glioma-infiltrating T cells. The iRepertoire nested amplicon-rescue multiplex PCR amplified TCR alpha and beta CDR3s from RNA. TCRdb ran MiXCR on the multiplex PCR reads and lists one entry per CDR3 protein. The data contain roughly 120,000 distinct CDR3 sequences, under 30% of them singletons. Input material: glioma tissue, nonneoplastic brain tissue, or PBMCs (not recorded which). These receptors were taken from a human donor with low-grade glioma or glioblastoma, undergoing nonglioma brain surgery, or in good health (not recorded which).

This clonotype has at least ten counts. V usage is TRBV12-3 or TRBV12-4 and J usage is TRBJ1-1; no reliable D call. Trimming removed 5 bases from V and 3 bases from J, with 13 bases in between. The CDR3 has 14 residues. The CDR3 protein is CASSPRVVDTEAFF. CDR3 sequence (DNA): TGTGCCAGCAGTCCGCGGGTAGTGGACACTGAAGCTTTCTTT.

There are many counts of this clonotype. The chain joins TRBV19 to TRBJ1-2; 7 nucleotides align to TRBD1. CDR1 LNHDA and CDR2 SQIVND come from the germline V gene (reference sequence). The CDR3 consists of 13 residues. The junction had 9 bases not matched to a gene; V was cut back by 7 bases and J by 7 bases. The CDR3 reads CASTLRTGGGYTF. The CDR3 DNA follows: TGTGCCAGTACCCTTCGGACAGGCGGTGGCTACACCTTC. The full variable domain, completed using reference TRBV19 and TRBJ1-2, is DGGITQSPKYLFRKEGQNVTLSCEQNLNHDAMYWYRQDPGQGLRLIYYSQIVNDFQKGDIAEGYSVSREKKESFPLTVTSAQKNPTAFYLCASTLRTGGGYTFGSGTRLTVV.

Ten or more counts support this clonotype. CDR3 bases: TGTGCCAGCAGTGATCAGTATAGCAATCAGCCCCAGCATTTT. Translating gives CASSDQYSNQPQHF. V is TRBV2 and J is TRBJ1-5; D call uncertain. CDR1 is SNHLY and CDR2 is FYNNEI in the germline V gene. There are 14 residues in the CDR3. V was pared by 3 bases and J by 0 bases, with 6 bases between.

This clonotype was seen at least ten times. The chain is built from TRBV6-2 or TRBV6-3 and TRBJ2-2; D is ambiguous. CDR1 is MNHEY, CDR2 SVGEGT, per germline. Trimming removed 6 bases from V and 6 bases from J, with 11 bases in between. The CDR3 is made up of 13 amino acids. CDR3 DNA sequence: TGTGCCAGCAGCCCCGTGGCCTCCGGGGAGCTGTTTTTT. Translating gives CASSPVASGELFF.

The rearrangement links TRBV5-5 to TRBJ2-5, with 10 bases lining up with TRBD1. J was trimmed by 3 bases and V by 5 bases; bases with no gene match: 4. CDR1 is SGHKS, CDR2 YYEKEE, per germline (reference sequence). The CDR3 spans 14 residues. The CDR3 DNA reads TGTGCCAGCAGACGAGGACAGGGGGAAGAGACCCAGTACTTC. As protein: CASRRGQGEETQYF. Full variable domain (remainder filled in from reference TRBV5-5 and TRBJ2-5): DAGVTQSPTHLIKTRGQQVTLRCSPISGHKSVSWYQQVLGQGPQFIFQYYEKEERGRGNFPDRFSARQFPNYSSELNVNALLLGDSALYLCASRRGQGEETQYFGPGTRLLVL.

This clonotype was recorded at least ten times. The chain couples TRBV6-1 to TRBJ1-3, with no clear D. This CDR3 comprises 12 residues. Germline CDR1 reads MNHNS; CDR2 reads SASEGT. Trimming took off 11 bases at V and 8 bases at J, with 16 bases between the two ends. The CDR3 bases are TGTGCCTCCGGAACGGGTATTGACACCATATATTTT. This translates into CASGTGIDTIYF.

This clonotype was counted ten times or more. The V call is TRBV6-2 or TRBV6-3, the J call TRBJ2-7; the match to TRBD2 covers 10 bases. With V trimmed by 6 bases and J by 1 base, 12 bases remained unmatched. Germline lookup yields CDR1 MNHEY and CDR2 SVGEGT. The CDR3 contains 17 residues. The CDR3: CASSSPASGRTSYEQYF. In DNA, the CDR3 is TGTGCCAGCAGCTCCCCGGCTAGCGGGAGAACGTCCTACGAGCAGTACTTC.

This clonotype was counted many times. CDR3 bases: TGTGCCAGCAGCCAAGAGGGACGGAAGAACACTGAAGCTTTCTTT. It codes for CASSQEGRKNTEAFF. The chain employs TRBV14 and TRBJ1-1; TRBD1 is a possible D gene (5 bases). Trimming stripped 0 bases from V and 1 base from J, with 9 bases between. Germline CDR1 SGHDN, CDR2 FVKESK. The CDR3 spans 15 residues.

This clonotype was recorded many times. The CDR3 sequence is CASDRTNYGYTF. CDR3 bases: TGTGCCAGCGACAGGACAAACTATGGCTACACCTTC. The chain carries TRBV6-1 and TRBJ1-2; D perhaps matches TRBD1 (6 bases). Trimming removed 8 bases from V and 2 bases from J, with 9 bases in between. In germline, CDR1 is MNHNS, CDR2 SASEGT. The CDR3 runs 12 residues.

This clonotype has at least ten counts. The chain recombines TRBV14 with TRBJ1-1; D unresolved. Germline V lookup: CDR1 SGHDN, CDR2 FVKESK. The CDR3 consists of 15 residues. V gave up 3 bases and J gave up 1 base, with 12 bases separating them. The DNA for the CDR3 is TGTGCCAGCAGCCATTTGGGCACAGCGAACACTGAAGCTTTCTTT. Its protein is CASSHLGTANTEAFF.

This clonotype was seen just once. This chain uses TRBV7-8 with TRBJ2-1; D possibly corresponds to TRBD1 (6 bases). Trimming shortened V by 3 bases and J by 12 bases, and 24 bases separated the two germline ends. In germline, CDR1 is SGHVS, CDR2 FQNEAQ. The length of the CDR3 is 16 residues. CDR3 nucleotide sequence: TGTGCCAGCAGCTTTTACGCCTGGACAGCCTCACAAGGGCAGTTCTTC. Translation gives CASSFYAWTASQGQFF.

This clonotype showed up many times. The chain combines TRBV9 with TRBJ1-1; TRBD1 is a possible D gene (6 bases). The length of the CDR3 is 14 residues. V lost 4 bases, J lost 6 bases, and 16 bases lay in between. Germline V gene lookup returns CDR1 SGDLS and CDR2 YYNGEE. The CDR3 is CASSSNNRVAEAFF. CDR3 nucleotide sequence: TGTGCCAGCAGCTCAAATAACAGGGTGGCTGAAGCTTTCTTT.

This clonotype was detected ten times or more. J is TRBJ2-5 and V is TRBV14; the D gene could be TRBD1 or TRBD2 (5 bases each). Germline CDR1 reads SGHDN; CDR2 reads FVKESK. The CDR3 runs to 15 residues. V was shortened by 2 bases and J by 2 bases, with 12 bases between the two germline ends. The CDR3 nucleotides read TGTGCCAGCAGCCAACCCGGGACCATACAAGAGACCCAGTACTTC. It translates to CASSQPGTIQETQYF.

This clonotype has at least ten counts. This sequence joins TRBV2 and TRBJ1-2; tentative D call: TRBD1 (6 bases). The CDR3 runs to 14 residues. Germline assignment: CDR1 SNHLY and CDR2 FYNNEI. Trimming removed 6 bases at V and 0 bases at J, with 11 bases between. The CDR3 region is CASRRTVTNYGYTF. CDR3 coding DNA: TGTGCCAGCAGGAGGACAGTCACTAACTATGGCTACACCTTC.

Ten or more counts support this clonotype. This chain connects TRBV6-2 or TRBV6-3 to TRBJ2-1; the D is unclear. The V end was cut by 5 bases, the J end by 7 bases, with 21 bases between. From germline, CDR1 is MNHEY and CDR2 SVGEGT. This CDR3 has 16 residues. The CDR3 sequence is CASSLPSTGSWNEQFF. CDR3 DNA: TGTGCCAGCAGTCTACCCTCCACTGGAAGTTGGAATGAGCAGTTCTTC.

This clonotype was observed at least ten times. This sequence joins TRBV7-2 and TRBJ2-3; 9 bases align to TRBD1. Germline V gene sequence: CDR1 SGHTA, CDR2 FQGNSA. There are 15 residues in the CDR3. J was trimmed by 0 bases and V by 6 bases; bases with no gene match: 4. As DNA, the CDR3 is TGTGCCAGCAGTGGGGACAGGGAAAGCACAGATACGCAGTATTTT. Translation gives CASSGDRESTDTQYF.

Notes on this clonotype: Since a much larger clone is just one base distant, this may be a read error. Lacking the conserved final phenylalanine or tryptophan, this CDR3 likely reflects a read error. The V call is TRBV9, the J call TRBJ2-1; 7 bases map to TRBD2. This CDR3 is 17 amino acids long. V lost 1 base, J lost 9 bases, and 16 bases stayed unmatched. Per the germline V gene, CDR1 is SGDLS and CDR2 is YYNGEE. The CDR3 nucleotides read TGTGCCAGCAGCGTATACGCTAGCGGTCCCCTTGGAGGTGAGCAGTTCCTC. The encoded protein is CASSVYASGPLGGEQFL.

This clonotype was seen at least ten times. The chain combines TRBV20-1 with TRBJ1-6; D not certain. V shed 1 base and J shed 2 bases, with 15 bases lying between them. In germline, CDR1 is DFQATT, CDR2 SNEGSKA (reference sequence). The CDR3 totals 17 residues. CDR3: CSARVSVGRTYNSPLHF. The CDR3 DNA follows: TGCAGTGCTAGAGTATCTGTCGGGCGAACCTATAATTCACCCCTCCACTTT.

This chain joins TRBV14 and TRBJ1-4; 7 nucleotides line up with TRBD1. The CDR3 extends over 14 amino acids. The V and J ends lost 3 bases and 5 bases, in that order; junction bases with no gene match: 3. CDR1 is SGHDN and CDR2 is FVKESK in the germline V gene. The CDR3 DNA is TGTGCCAGCAGCCAGGACAGGTGGAATGAAAAACTGTTTTTT. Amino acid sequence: CASSQDRWNEKLFF.